These T cell receptor beta chains were read from a single sample in a study of blood T cell repertoires in COVID-19. The method was immunoSEQ multiplex PCR; TCRdb's version includes in-frame clones alone and lacks a portion of them. This sample carries approximately 210,000 clones, 80% to 90% of them seen once, and the ten largest clones take about 2.3%. Material for sequencing was peripheral blood. Receptors originate from a woman aged 40 to 50 with active or convalescent COVID-19. CDR3s include the opening cysteine and the closing phenylalanine or tryptophan. Where a row states a size, it is once, few, many or the class of an expanded clone; other rows omit it.

CDR3,V,J,size
CASSWGQGRETQYF,TRBV6-5,TRBJ2-5,once
CASSQEIGLAGNEQFF,TRBV4-2,TRBJ2-1,.
CASSKAAGVPKIYNEQFF,TRBV21-1,TRBJ2-1,.
CASSRRDSYSGANVLTF,TRBV6-6,TRBJ2-6,.
CASSPDRSNQPQHF,TRBV7-8,TRBJ1-5,.
CASSLDIEMMETQYF,TRBV11-2,TRBJ2-5,.
CASSGMDSSSPLHF,TRBV2,TRBJ1-6,.
CASSLKTKPRAAETQYF,TRBV28,TRBJ2-5,many
CASSETSGSDEQFF,TRBV10-1,TRBJ2-1,.
CASSPSGGTTDTQYF,TRBV5-1,TRBJ2-3,few
CASSLPQGTGANVLTF,TRBV5-1,TRBJ2-6,.
CASSVTGGLSGNIQYF,TRBV10-2,TRBJ2-4,.
CASSPTGLAGGVKEQYF,TRBV25-1,TRBJ2-7,.
CASSPGQGVFLRTIYF,TRBV6-4,TRBJ1-3,.
CASSQAAGQGDEAFF,TRBV4-3,TRBJ1-1,.
CASSRRGQSSYNEQFF,TRBV7-2,TRBJ2-1,.
CAIRESGEDHYEQYF,TRBV10-3,TRBJ2-7,.
CASSSGLAGAYEQYF,TRBV3-1/TRBV3-2,TRBJ2-7,once
CASSAHEQGAGEQYF,TRBV11-3,TRBJ2-7,.
CASSLVWREGINTGELFF,TRBV14,TRBJ2-2,.
CASSLAAGGGLLETQYF,TRBV7-2,TRBJ2-5,.
CASSLSAGTEAFF,TRBV11-3,TRBJ1-1,once
CASSLLGGQETQYF,TRBV7-2,TRBJ2-5,.
CASSVASRLAGGRGSYNEQFF,TRBV9,TRBJ2-1,.
CASSPGRGTDTQYF,TRBV16,TRBJ2-3,.
CATYQEEYYYGYTF,TRBV2,TRBJ1-2,few
CASSLAEAAKNIQYF,TRBV5-1,TRBJ2-4,.
CASSGGTGGYEQYF,TRBV5-4,TRBJ2-7,.
CASSALAGDTQYF,TRBV10-2,TRBJ2-3,.
CASSQDVGSLGYTF,TRBV4-3,TRBJ1-2,.
CASSLHTGVNEQFF,TRBV4-3,TRBJ2-1,.
CASSRTTGINEKLFF,TRBV6-5,TRBJ1-4,few
CASKGQVYLVGGWTDTQYF,TRBV27,TRBJ2-3,.
CASSNPRQGVSSEQYF,TRBV7-8,TRBJ2-7,.
CASSYIGTGLDSPLHF,TRBV6-5,TRBJ1-6,.